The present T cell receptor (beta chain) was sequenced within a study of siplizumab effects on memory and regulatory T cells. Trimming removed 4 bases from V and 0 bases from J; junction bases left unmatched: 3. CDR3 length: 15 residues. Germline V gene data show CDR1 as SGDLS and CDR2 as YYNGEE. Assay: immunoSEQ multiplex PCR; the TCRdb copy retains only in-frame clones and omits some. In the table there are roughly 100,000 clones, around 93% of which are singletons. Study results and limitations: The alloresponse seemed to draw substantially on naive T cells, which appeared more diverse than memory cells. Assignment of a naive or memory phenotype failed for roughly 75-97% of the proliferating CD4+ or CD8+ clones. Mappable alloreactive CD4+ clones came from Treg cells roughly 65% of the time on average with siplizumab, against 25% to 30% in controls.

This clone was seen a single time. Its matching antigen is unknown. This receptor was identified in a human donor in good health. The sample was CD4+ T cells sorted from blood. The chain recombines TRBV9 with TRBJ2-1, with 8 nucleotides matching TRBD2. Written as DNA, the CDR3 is TGTGCCAGCAGCCTAAGCGGGAGCTCCTACAATGAGCAGTTCTTC. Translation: CASSLSGSSYNEQFF. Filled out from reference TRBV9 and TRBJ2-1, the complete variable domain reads DSGVTQTPKHLITATGQRVTLRCSPRSGDLSVYWYQQSLDQGLQFLIQYYNGEERAKGNILERFSAQQFPDLHSELNLSSLELGDSALYFCASSLSGSSYNEQFFGPGTRLTVL.